A single sample gave rise to the 9 T cell receptor beta chains below, sequenced in a study of blood T cell repertoires in COVID-19 (dated by TCRdb to the early 2020s). The library was prepared using the immunoSEQ multiplex PCR assay. The immuneACCESS repertoire file appears here via TCRdb, limited to in-frame rearrangements. These files lack a portion of the clones; in checked studies, under half of the deficit traces to unresolved V genes, and the cause of the others is not known. This sample has 150,000 or so clones in its table, and around 85% of those were observed once. The ten largest clones represent less than 6.5% of the sample. Sequencing used peripheral blood. The source is a human donor in a cohort sampled during active COVID-19.

The CDR3 sequence: CASSFGTGGNTIYF. The CDR3 DNA follows: TGTGCCAGCAGCTTCGGGACAGGGGGAAACACCATATATTTT. V gene TRBV7-8 combines with J gene TRBJ1-3; TRBD1 agrees at 9 bases. J gave up 4 bases and V 3 bases, and 1 base lay outside the gene matches. This CDR3 is 14 amino acids long. The germline gives CDR1 SGHVS, CDR2 FQNEAQ.

V gene TRBV19 combines with J gene TRBJ1-6; perhaps TRBD1 as D (6 bases). Germline loops: CDR1 LNHDA, CDR2 SQIVND (reference sequence). The CDR3 consists of 13 residues. Trimming cost V 7 bases and J 8 bases, with 12 bases left between them. The CDR3 DNA follows: TGTGCCAGTACCGCCCAGGGGTATTCACCCCTCCACTTT. Encoded protein: CASTAQGYSPLHF.

V gene TRBV21-1 combines with J gene TRBJ1-2; the DNA was not used to check the table's D call, TRBD1. TRBV21-1 is a pseudogene locus. This CDR3 region has 15 residues. As DNA, the CDR3 is TGTGCCAGCAGCACCGACAGGGGGCGATACTATGGCTACACCTTC. Residues: CASSTDRGRYYGYTF.

The gene calls are TRBV5-4 and TRBJ2-7, with 7 bases identical to TRBD2. Trimming removed 0 bases from V and 3 bases from J; junction bases left unmatched: 6. There are 15 residues in the CDR3. Germline assignment: CDR1 SGHNT and CDR2 YYREEE (reference sequence). CDR3 nucleotide sequence: TGTGCCAGCAGCTTGGGGCTAGCGGCAATCTACGAGCAGTACTTC. As protein: CASSLGLAAIYEQYF.

Comment on this clone: Sequence at one end of the junction differs from germline and may be a read error. CDR3 sequence reads: CASRLAAGYEQYF. CDR3 sequence (DNA): TGTGCCAGCAGGTTAGCGGCGGGCTACGAGCAGTACTTC. The genes are TRBV11-2 and TRBJ2-7, with D maybe TRBD2 (6 bases). Germline V lookup: CDR1 SGHAT, CDR2 FQNNGV. This CDR3 is 13 amino acids long.

The chain employs TRBV28 and TRBJ1-1, with a possible D match to TRBD1 (5 bases). The CDR3 contains 13 residues. With 1 base removed from V and 5 bases from J, the gap between germline ends came to 8 bases. CDR1 is MDHEN and CDR2 is SYDVKM in the germline V gene. In DNA form, the CDR3 reads TGTGCCAGCAGTTTATTGGGGCGTACTGAAGCTTTCTTT. Its translation: CASSLLGRTEAFF.

The V call is TRBV24-1, the J call TRBJ2-3, with D tentatively TRBD1 (5 bases). CDR1 and CDR2 from the germline V gene are KGHDR and SFDVKD. The CDR3 is made up of 14 amino acids. Trimming removed 2 bases from V and 4 bases from J, with 9 bases in between. CDR3 in amino acids: CATSDYRRPDTQYF. Here the CDR3 DNA reads TGTGCCACCAGTGATTACAGGAGACCAGATACGCAGTATTTT.

V usage is TRBV10-3 and J usage is TRBJ2-1; 9 bases agree with TRBD1. Germline V lookup: CDR1 ENHRY, CDR2 SYGVKD. J was trimmed by 7 bases and V by 5 bases; bases with no gene match: 6. The CDR3 consists of 14 residues. The CDR3 DNA reads TGTGCCATCAGTCCGGGGACAGGGAAAAATGAGCAGTTCTTC. It yields the protein CAISPGTGKNEQFF.

This clone was counted between two and nine times. This chain uses TRBV5-6 with TRBJ1-2, with 7 bases matching TRBD1. Germline-derived CDR1 and CDR2 are SGHDT and YYEEEE. The V gene end was trimmed by 4 bases and the J gene end by 4 bases; junction bases not matched to a gene: 4. This CDR3 has 13 amino acids. The CDR3 here is CASSAGQLYGYTF. CDR3 DNA: TGTGCCAGCAGCGCGGGACAGCTCTATGGCTACACCTTC.